The sequence of this T cell receptor (beta chain) was determined in a study of blood T cell repertoires in COVID-19. With V trimmed by 5 bases and J by 3 bases, 5 bases remained unmatched. Germline CDR1 reads SGHTA; CDR2 reads FQGNSA. This CDR3 has 15 amino acids. The repertoire was sequenced with immunoSEQ multiplex PCR; TCRdb's copy has only in-frame clones and lacks some. Altogether a few hundred thousand clones are present, over 75% being singletons, with the ten largest covering less than 2%. This chain uses TRBV7-2 with TRBJ2-2; 8 bases are shared with TRBD1. The sample taken for sequencing was PBMCs or T cells enriched from blood (not recorded which). The sequence derives from a woman between 40 and 55 years old who had recovered from COVID-19. The CDR3 region has the DNA TGTGCCAGCAGCCAAGGACAGGGTGACACCGGGGAGCTGTTTTTT. Encoded protein: CASSQGQGDTGELFF.